This T cell receptor beta chain is drawn from a study of T cells in Graves' hyperthyroidism and ophthalmopathy (dated by TCRdb to the late 2010s). About the study as a whole: Peripheral blood was sampled at the time of initial diagnosis, prior to any treatment. Prospective prediction of ophthalmopathy was tested in an independent validation cohort consisting of some 19 hyperthyroidism patients and around 17 patients who later progressed to ophthalmopathy. TCR V-J signatures able to tell the groups apart were searched for in a discovery cohort of more than 90 patients, of whom roughly 42 had Graves' ophthalmopathy and about 60 had stable Graves' hyperthyroidism. In more than 5 Graves' hyperthyroidism patients, the study also compared T-cell repertoires from thyroid tissue with T-cell repertoires from blood. According to the paper, TCR Vbeta CDR3 sequencing was carried out on 135 peripheral blood samples, which came from 40 to 45 ophthalmopathy, 70 to 80 hyperthyroidism and approximately 17 progressor patients. After sampling, hyperthyroidism patients received methimazole starting at 30 mg daily, and ophthalmopathy patients received high-dose intravenous methylprednisolone. The roughly 91 discovery patients were randomly split 7:3 into training and test sets.

V loses 5 bases, J loses 2 bases, and the germline ends lie 10 bases apart. The CDR3 measures 13 amino acids from cysteine to phenylalanine. Of the read, only the CDR3 DNA is kept; its 39 bases are in frame from base 1. Reading the germline V gene (reference sequence) gives CDR1 DFQATT and CDR2 SNEGSKA. Hyperthyroidism patients were aged 18 to 65 years and newly diagnosed, with disease duration of less than 2 months. Any patient with an uncontrolled infection, another autoimmune disease, pregnancy or lactation was excluded. Diagnoses relied on clinical symptoms, serum thyroxine and TRAb, thyroid ultrasound and orbital computed tomography. Blood from progressor patients was collected at the time of first diagnosis with hyperthyroidism, before any ophthalmopathy symptoms had appeared. PBMCs were separated from roughly 10 ml of fresh peripheral blood using Ficoll-Paque density gradient centrifugation. Progressor patients were initially diagnosed with Graves' hyperthyroidism and developed ophthalmopathy during follow-up. Total RNA was extracted using Trizol reagent, and RNA quality was assessed on an Agilent 2100 Bioanalyzer.

The TCR beta CDR3 regions were amplified from RNA transcripts. The TCR CDR3 was subjected to a first round of RT-PCR using the HTBI primer set and the Qiagen OneStep RT-PCR kit. A second multiplex PCR round built the libraries, followed by size selection and purification. Sequencing of the libraries was done on an Illumina HiSeq2000 using paired-end 100 bp reads. Turning to the authors' computational methods: SOAPnuke was used to process the raw data, removing reads that contained adapters or uncalled bases, had a mean Phred below 15, or lacked an exact match to the constant primer or identifier. COPE v1.2.5 was used to merge high-quality paired reads, and clonotypes were defined as unique nucleotide sequences. Clonotypes were aligned to IMGT TRBV, TRBD and TRBJ reference segments using MiTCR v1.1. Only V-J combinations with frequency above 0.0001, covering about 99% of repertoires, were analysed. The TCS score was defined as F50 (clonal expansion) divided by E x V (chaos), with BLOSUM62-based TCRdist calculated between CDR3 peptides within each V-J. Welch's t-statistics and random forest reduced roughly 530 V-J features to 10 to 15, which were used in a naive Bayes classifier (R e1071). TCRdb trimmed public reads at Q25 via fastp, called clones via MiXCR and kept in-frame beta chains. Each CDR3 protein appears once, grouped with its most common genes and DNA. It is TCRdb's table, rather than the study itself, that gives the V and J calls and clone size. The sample table shows under 750,000 distinct CDR3 sequences, and around a sixth are seen once. The ten top clones hold over 15% of the sample.

Here is what the overall study found, with its caveats: Most expanded thyroid clonotypes (frequency above 0.001) were also found in blood, which suggests that blood repertoires may mirror thyroid immune responses. A model built on a 13 V-J signature distinguished ophthalmopathy from stable hyperthyroidism, reaching roughly 88% sensitivity and around 81% specificity in cross-validation and 80%/75% in testing. No statistical method was used to fix the sample size in advance, and group allocation was not hidden from the investigators. In validation, the model predicted progression to ophthalmopathy a median of approximately 6.6 months before onset, with 70% to 71% sensitivity and just under 75% specificity.

Comments on this clonotype: Its antigen is still unknown. Per-base quality was not reported, and no clone a single base away is much larger than it.

The source is a woman in her fifties or sixties with Graves' hyperthyroidism that later progressed to Graves' ophthalmopathy. The sample consisted of blood. The rearranged chain carries TRBV20-1 and TRBJ1-5; TRBD1 is perhaps the D gene, given 5 matching bases. For the CDR3, the sequence is CSAAIGGNQPQHF. The sequenced DNA is TGCAGTGCTGCCATAGGGGGCAATCAGCCCCAGCATTTT.